Given below is one T cell receptor (beta chain) in context. The antigen is unknown. Single viable CD3+CD4+CD8-CD45RO+ cells were sorted as the memory CD4+ T cells. Positive selection with CD4 microbeads enriched total CD4+ T cells. In the original processing: Out-of-frame sequences were removed, leaving about 2.2 million distinct TCRbeta sequences. Only in-frame clones appear in the TCRdb table, and some are missing; sequencing was by immunoSEQ multiplex PCR. The DNA gave D and trimming, while V, J and clone size come from that table. The sample shows approximately 92,000 clones, under 90% of them seen only once. The data were obtained in a study of memory CD4+ T cells and cytomegalovirus serostatus. The wider study: This sample comes from healthy Belgian adults, about 10 CMV seropositive, approximately 24 seronegative. The study's findings and limits: CMV serostatus prediction reached median AUC about 0.95, or 0.9 with US-trained model.

V was pared by 10 bases and J by 0 bases, with 9 bases between. CDR1 and CDR2 (germline): MDHEN, SYDVKM. This CDR3 is built from 12 residues. Sequencing input: memory CD4+ T cells from blood. V gene TRBV28 combines with J gene TRBJ1-2; D unclear. The receptor comes from an adult in good health and CMV-seropositive. Here the CDR3 DNA reads TGTGCCACGTCAGACACTAACTATGGCTACACCTTC. Protein: CATSDTNYGYTF.